By share, the clone carrying this TCR beta chain counts as medium-sized. The antigen is undetermined. Per germline, CDR1 SGHNT and CDR2 YYREEE (reference sequence). The CDR3 consists of 13 residues. V shed 2 bases and J shed 3 bases, with 9 bases lying between them. The data were taken from a study of yellow fever vaccine responses in identical twins. Findings and caveats of the study: Twins' T cell vaccine responses reportedly looked partly convergent, partly personalized.

TCRdb ran MiXCR on the RT-PCR reads and lists one entry per CDR3 protein. The data show over 2,000 distinct CDR3 sequences, 8.7% seen once. The receptor was derived from a woman under 30 who received the yellow fever vaccine. The rearrangement joins TRBV5-4 to TRBJ2-7; possibly TRBD2 for D (5 bases). The starting material was T cells from blood (PBMCs), unsorted or a sorted subset (not recorded which), obtained 2 years after vaccination. The CDR3 bases are TGTGCCAGCAGCTTAGTCGGGGTCTACGAGCAGTACTTC. This encodes CASSLVGVYEQYF.